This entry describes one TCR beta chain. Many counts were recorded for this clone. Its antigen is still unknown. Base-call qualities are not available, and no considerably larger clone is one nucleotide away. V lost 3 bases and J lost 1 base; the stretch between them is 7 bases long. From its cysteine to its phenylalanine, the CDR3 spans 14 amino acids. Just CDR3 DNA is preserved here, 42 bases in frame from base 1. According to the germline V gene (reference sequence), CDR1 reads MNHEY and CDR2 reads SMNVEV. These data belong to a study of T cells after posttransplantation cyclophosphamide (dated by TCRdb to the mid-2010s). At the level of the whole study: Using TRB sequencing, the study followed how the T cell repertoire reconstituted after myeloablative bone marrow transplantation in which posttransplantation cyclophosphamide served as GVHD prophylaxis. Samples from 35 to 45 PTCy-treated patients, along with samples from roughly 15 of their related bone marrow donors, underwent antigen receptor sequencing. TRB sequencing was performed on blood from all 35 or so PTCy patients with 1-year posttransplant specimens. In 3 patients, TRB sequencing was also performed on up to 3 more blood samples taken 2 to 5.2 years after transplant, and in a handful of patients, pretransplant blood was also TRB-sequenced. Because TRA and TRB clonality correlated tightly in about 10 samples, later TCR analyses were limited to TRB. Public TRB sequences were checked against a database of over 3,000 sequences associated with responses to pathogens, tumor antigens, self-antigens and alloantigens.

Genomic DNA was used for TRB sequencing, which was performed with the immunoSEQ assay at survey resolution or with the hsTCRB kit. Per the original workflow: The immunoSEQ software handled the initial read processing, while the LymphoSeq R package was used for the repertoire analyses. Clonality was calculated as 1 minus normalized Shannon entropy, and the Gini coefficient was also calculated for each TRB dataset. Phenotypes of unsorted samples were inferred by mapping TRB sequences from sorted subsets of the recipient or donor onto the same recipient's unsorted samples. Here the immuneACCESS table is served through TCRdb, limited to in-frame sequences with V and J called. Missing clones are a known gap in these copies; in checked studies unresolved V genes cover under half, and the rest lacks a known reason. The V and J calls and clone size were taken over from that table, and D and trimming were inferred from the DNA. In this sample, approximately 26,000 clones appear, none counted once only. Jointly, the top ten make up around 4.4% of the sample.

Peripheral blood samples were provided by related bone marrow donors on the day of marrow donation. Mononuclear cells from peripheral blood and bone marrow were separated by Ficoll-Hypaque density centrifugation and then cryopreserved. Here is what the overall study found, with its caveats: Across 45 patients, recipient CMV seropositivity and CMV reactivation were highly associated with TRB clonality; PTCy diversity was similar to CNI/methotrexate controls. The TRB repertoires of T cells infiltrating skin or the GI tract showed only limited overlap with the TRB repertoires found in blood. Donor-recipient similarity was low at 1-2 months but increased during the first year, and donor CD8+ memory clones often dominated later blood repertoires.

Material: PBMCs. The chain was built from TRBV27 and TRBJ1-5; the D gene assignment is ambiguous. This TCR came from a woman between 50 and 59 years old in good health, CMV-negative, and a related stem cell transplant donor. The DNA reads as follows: TGTGCCAGCAGTTTCGGACTCAGCAATCAGCCCCAGCATTTT. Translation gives CASSFGLSNQPQHF.